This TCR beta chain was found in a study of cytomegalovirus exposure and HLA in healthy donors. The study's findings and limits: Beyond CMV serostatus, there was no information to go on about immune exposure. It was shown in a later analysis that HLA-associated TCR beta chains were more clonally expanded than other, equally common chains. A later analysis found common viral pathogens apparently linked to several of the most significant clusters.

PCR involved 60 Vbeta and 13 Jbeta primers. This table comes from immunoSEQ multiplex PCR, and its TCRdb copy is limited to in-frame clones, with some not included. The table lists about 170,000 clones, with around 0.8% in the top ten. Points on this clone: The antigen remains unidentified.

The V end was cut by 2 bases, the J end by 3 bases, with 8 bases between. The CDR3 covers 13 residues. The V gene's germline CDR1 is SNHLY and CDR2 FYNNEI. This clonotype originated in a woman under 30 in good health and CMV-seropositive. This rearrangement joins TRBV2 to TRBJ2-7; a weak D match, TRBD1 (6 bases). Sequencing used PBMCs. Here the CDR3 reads CASSETGIYEQYF. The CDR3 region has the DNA TGTGCCAGCAGTGAAACAGGGATCTACGAGCAGTACTTC.